The 3 T cell receptor beta chains given below trace back to one sample, sequenced in a study of blood T cell repertoires in COVID-19. TCRdb's copy holds only in-frame clones and misses some; the assay was immunoSEQ multiplex PCR. The table records about 120,000 clones, approximately 83% of them present only once. Sequencing input: peripheral blood. Receptor source: an elderly woman with acute or convalescent COVID-19.

This rearrangement joins TRBV9 to TRBJ2-7; 7 bases are shared with TRBD2. With 0 bases clipped from V and 4 bases from J, the junction kept 7 bases outside the gene matches. CDR3 length: 15 residues. Germline lookup yields CDR1 SGDLS and CDR2 YYNGEE. The CDR3 loop reads CASSVAPSGSYEQYF. As DNA, the CDR3 is TGTGCCAGCAGCGTAGCCCCTAGCGGATCTTACGAGCAGTACTTC.

The chain couples TRBV27 to TRBJ2-7; possible D gene TRBD2, 5 bases. CDR3 length: 15 residues. V was shortened by 2 bases and J by 3 bases, with 14 bases between the two germline ends. Germline V gene lookup returns CDR1 MNHEY and CDR2 SMNVEV (reference sequence). CDR3 protein: CASSLGGARIYEQYF. For the CDR3, the DNA is TGTGCCAGCAGTTTAGGAGGAGCGAGGATCTACGAGCAGTACTTC.

V gene TRBV6-5 combines with J gene TRBJ2-7; D is perhaps TRBD1 (5 bases). Germline lookup yields CDR1 MNHEY and CDR2 SVGAGI. The CDR3 is 14 amino acids. The V end lost 6 bases, the J end lost 4 bases, and 16 bases lay between the germline ends. The CDR3 bases are TGTGCCAGCAGATCCCATGGACAAAAATACGAGCAGTACTTC. It specifies CASRSHGQKYEQYF.